The 7 T cell receptor beta chains presented below share a single source sample, sequenced in a study of identical twins. From the 5' RACE reads, TCRdb called clonotypes with MiXCR, one entry per CDR3 protein. The sample includes hundreds of thousands of distinct CDR3 sequences, 6% to 6.5% seen only once; the top ten take about 1.8%. The sample comprised naive T cells sorted from blood. All receptors come from a man younger than 35 in good health.

Many counts were recorded for this clonotype. This chain joins TRBV10-3 and TRBJ2-2, with D tentatively TRBD1 (6 bases). With 0 bases removed from V and 5 bases from J, the gap between germline ends came to 19 bases. Germline V gives CDR1 ENHRY, CDR2 SYGVKD. The CDR3 runs 18 residues. The CDR3 region has the DNA TGTGCCATCAGTGAGTCAAGGGGGATTGGAGAAACTACCGGGGAGCTGTTTTTT. Its translation is CAISESRGIGETTGELFF.

This clonotype was seen a handful of times. The J gene is TRBJ1-1, the V gene TRBV7-9; D ambiguous. Between the trimmed V and J ends, which lost 7 bases and 5 bases, there was a span of 8 bases. Germline assignment: CDR1 SEHNR and CDR2 FQNEAQ (reference sequence). The CDR3 runs 11 residues. The CDR3 protein is CASTSGTEAFF. The DNA for the CDR3 is TGTGCCAGCACCTCGGGGACTGAAGCTTTCTTT. The variable domain in full, completed from reference TRBV7-9 and TRBJ1-1, reads DTGVSQNPRHKITKRGQNVTFRCDPISEHNRLYWYRQTLGQGPEFLTYFQNEAQLEKSRLLSDRFSAERPKGSFSTLEIQRTEQGDSAMYLCASTSGTEAFFGQGTRLTVV.

The rearrangement joins TRBV3-1 to TRBJ2-5; 9 positions agree with TRBD1. Trimming took 1 base from V and 2 from J; bases not matched to a gene: 8. The germline V gene encodes CDR1 LGHDT and CDR2 YNNKEL (reference sequence). The CDR3 spans 17 residues. Here the CDR3 reads CASSQGIGTGWQETQYF. For the CDR3, the DNA is TGTGCCAGCAGCCAAGGAATAGGGACAGGGTGGCAAGAGACCCAGTACTTC.

This clonotype was detected only a few times. The chain couples TRBV6-1 to TRBJ2-7, with 7 bases matching TRBD2. The V gene end was trimmed by 2 bases and the J gene end by 1 base; junction bases not matched to a gene: 5. The CDR3 runs to 15 residues. The germline V gene has CDR1 MNHNS and CDR2 SASEGT. CDR3 sequence reads: CASSELASGSYEQYF. The CDR3 nucleotides are TGTGCCAGCAGTGAATTGGCTAGCGGATCCTACGAGCAGTACTTC.

This clonotype was detected once. The chain joins TRBV28 to TRBJ2-7; D possibly matches TRBD1 or TRBD2 (5 bases each). Between the trimmed V and J ends, which lost 3 bases and 6 bases, there was a span of 21 bases. The CDR3 spans 16 residues. Per the germline V gene, CDR1 is MDHEN and CDR2 is SYDVKM. CDR3 protein: CASSFGRGTVRSEQYF. The CDR3 region has the DNA TGTGCCAGCAGTTTTGGGAGAGGGACGGTGCGGAGCGAGCAGTACTTC.

This clonotype was recorded a few times. The CDR3 sequence: CASSPGTGRKETQYF. CDR3 bases: TGTGCCAGCAGCCCCGGGACAGGCAGAAAAGAGACCCAGTACTTC. The chain couples TRBV14 to TRBJ2-5; 8 bases are a match to TRBD1. Germline CDR1 and CDR2: SGHDN and FVKESK. This CDR3 has 15 residues. The ends lost 4 bases at V and 3 bases at J; junction bases unmatched: 7.

This clonotype was seen a few times. This chain uses TRBV20-1 with TRBJ2-1; TRBD2 matches at 9 bases. V lost 3 bases to trimming and J lost 9 bases; unmatched junction nucleotides: 6. The CDR3 consists of 13 residues. Looked up from germline, CDR1 is DFQATT and CDR2 is SNEGSKA (reference sequence). In nucleotides, the CDR3 is TGCAGTGCTAGCCCTAGCGGGATAACTGAGCAGTTCTTC. This codes for CSASPSGITEQFF.